Detailed here is one T cell receptor (beta chain). Its cognate antigen has yet to be identified. It has no much larger one-base neighbor in the sample; base qualities were not kept. TCRbeta CDR3 regions were amplified from genomic DNA by means of the immunoSEQ Assay, a bias-controlled multiplex PCR. Per the original workflow: Nucleated cell counts per sample were estimated from amplification of reference gene primers within the assay. To quantify the absolute abundance of each unique TCRbeta CDR3 rearrangement, sequence reads were collapsed and filtered. For each sample, productive Simpson clonality was calculated as the square root of Simpson's diversity index across productive rearrangements. TCRdb carries this immuneACCESS record with in-frame sequences only. Its versions omit some clonotypes, under half of them owing to an unresolved V gene in the studies checked, with the rest unexplained. Clone size and V and J calls were adopted from that table, with D and trimming inferred from the DNA. In all, the sample holds about 81,000 clones, and about nine tenths of those were seen once. Jointly, the top ten make up under 2% of the sample.

Each collaborating institution followed its own protocols to collect whole blood in K2EDTA tubes. For TCRbeta analysis, collaborators shipped samples as frozen whole blood, isolated PBMCs, or DNA extracted from either of those sample types. This record belongs to a study of blood T cell repertoires in COVID-19 (dated by TCRdb to 2018 to 2020). At the level of the whole study: The collaborator samples originated in the United States, Italy and Spain and spanned the acute and convalescent phases of COVID-19. The material from the prospective study consisted of cDNA or gDNA derived from T cells, B-cell-depleted T cells, or PBMCs. The dataset comprised deeply sampled blood TCRbeta repertoires from subjects exposed to, actively infected with, or recovered from COVID-19. The repertoires were released in a freely available public database meant as a resource for research on the immune response to SARS-CoV-2. Samples came from the ongoing ImmuneRACE study (first 160 participants) plus 1,254 subjects from 6 global collaborators. Nearly every sample came with metadata listing a de-identified subject ID, COVID-19 status, age in years and sex. Where available, HLA class I and class II types were taken from metadata supplied by the sample provider and were not determined by assay-based typing.

Counted from cysteine to phenylalanine, this CDR3 has 12 amino acids. The kept DNA is CDR3 alone, 36 bases in frame from the first base. Unmatched junction bases come to 3, with V trimmed by 8 bases and J by 7 bases. Sequences SNHLY (CDR1) and FYNNEI (CDR2) are obtained from the germline V gene. The full study reports these points: The quantity of clinical and demographic metadata differed by source and by participant and was supplied without curation.

Sequencing was done on a sample of peripheral blood. The sequence was collected from a woman aged 45-65 years in a cohort sampled during active COVID-19. The rearrangement combines TRBV2 with TRBJ2-2; 8 of the junction bases match TRBD1. Here the CDR3 is given as CASHRGYGELFF. DNA sequence: TGTGCCAGCCACAGGGGGTACGGGGAGCTGTTTTTT.